A selection of T cell receptor beta chains follows, all from one sample in a study of shared clonotypes between healthy human individuals. Some clones are missing from TCRdb's copy, which holds only in-frame ones; the method was immunoSEQ multiplex PCR. The sample comprises more than 600,000 clones, about 90% of which are singletons, and 24% rests with the top ten. The sequencing input was naive CD8+ T cells sorted from blood. Receptors were obtained from a man aged 25 to 45 in good health. CDR3s include the opening cysteine and the closing phenylalanine or tryptophan. The D gene is left open where the match is weak. Only part of the rows carry a size: once, few, many, or a class if the clone is expanded.

TRBJ2-3,TRBV28,.,.,TGTGCCAGCAGCCGGGACTCCTCCGTCACAGATACGCAGTATTTT,CASSRDSSVTDTQYF
TRBJ1-4,TRBV11-2,.,.,TGTGCCAGCAGCTTAGATTCTCTAAAACTGTTTTTT,CASSLDSLKLFF
TRBJ2-7,TRBV10-3,.,.,TGTGCCATCAGCGTGGACAGCTACGAGCAGTACTTC,CAISVDSYEQYF
TRBJ1-3,TRBV27,.,.,TGTGCCAGCAGTTTATATGGAAGCTCTGGAAACACCATATATTTT,CASSLYGSSGNTIYF
TRBJ2-7,TRBV5-4,.,TRBD1,TGTGCCAGCAGCCCGGGACAGGGAGGCCTTATCTACGAGCAGTACTTC,CASSPGQGGLIYEQYF
TRBJ2-1,TRBV29-1,.,TRBD2,TGCAGCTCCGTCGCGACTAGCGGGGGTGAGCAGTTCTTC,CSSVATSGGEQFF
TRBJ2-7,TRBV5-6,.,TRBD1,TGTGCCAGCAGCTTCGGGACAGGGTCCGAGCAGTACTTC,CASSFGTGSEQYF
TRBJ1-5,TRBV19,.,.,TGTGCCAGTAGTGGCATGCAGGGGTATCAGCCCCAGCATTTT,CASSGMQGYQPQHF
TRBJ2-1,TRBV11-2,.,.,TGTGCCAGCAGCTTACTGTCCTATGAGCAGTTCTTC,CASSLLSYEQFF
TRBJ1-5,TRBV18,.,.,TGTGCCAGCTCACCAGGGGACACCATTAATCAGCCCCAGCATTTT,CASSPGDTINQPQHF
TRBJ2-1,TRBV19,.,TRBD1,TGTGCCATCGGCCGGACAGGCTACAATGAGCAGTTCTTC,CAIGRTGYNEQFF
TRBJ2-7,TRBV27,.,TRBD2,TGTGCCAGCAGTTTTGGGTCGGGAGGCGAGCAGTACTTC,CASSFGSGGEQYF
TRBJ1-1,TRBV7-9,.,.,TGTGCCAGCAGCTTAGCGTTGGGGAACACTGAAGCTTTCTTT,CASSLALGNTEAFF
TRBJ2-7,TRBV28,.,.,TGTGCCAGCAGTTCCCCGACCGTTACCTACGAGCAGTACTTC,CASSSPTVTYEQYF
TRBJ1-5,TRBV5-8,.,.,TGTGCCAGCAGCTTGTTGGGGCTAGGCAATCAGCCCCAGCATTTT,CASSLLGLGNQPQHF
TRBJ2-3,TRBV19,.,TRBD2,TGTGCCAGTAGTTCAAGACTAGCCGGTGATACGCAGTATTTT,CASSSRLAGDTQYF
TRBJ1-4,TRBV11-2,.,TRBD1,TGTGCCAGCAGACCGACAGGGTTAAATGAAAAACTGTTTTTT,CASRPTGLNEKLFF
TRBJ2-1,TRBV9,.,.,TGTGCCAGCGGAGGGGGTAGCGATTTTGAGCAGTTCTTC,CASGGGSDFEQFF
TRBJ2-3,TRBV7-8,.,TRBD2,TGTGCCAGCAGCTTAAGGGCTACTAGCGGGAGGGACACAGATACGCAGTATTTT,CASSLRATSGRDTDTQYF
TRBJ2-7,TRBV5-6,few,.,TGTGCCAGCAGCCCGACGAACCTCTACGAGCAGTACTTC,CASSPTNLYEQYF
TRBJ2-1,TRBV7-9,.,TRBD2,TGTGCCAGCAGCTCGACTTGGACTAGCCCGAACAATGAGCAGTTCTTC,CASSSTWTSPNNEQFF
TRBJ2-1,TRBV29-1,once,TRBD1,TGCAGCGGCCGGGACAGGGATTACAATGAGCAGTTCTTC,CSGRDRDYNEQFF
TRBJ1-2,TRBV5-6,.,.,TGTGCCAGCAGCTTGTACCCCCTCGGTGGCTACACCTTC,CASSLYPLGGYTF
TRBJ2-1,TRBV6-6,.,TRBD1,TGTGCCAGCAGTTACTCCGAGACAGGGGGCAATGAGCAGTTCTTC,CASSYSETGGNEQFF
TRBJ1-1,TRBV28,.,.,TGTGCCAGCAGTTCCCCGCGCAGGAACACTGAAGCTTTCTTT,CASSSPRRNTEAFF
TRBJ2-3,TRBV9,.,.,TGTGCCAGCAGCGTTAGGGGCCAGTGGAGCACAGATACGCAGTATTTT,CASSVRGQWSTDTQYF